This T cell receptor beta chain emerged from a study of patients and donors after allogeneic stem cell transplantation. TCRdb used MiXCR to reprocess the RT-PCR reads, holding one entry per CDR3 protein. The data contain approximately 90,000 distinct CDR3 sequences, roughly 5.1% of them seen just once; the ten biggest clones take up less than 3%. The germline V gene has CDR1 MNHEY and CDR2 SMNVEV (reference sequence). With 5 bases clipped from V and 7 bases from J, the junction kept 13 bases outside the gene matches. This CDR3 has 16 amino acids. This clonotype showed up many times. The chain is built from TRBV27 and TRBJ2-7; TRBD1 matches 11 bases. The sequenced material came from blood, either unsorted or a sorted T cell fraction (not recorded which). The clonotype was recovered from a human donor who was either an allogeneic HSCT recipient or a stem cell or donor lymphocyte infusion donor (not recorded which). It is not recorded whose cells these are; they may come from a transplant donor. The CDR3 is CASSPLWDRGWREQYF. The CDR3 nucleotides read TGTGCCAGCAGTCCCCTATGGGACAGGGGGTGGAGAGAGCAGTACTTC.